This T cell receptor (beta chain) was found in a study of HIV-infected patients and healthy controls. This clonotype was detected ten times or more. A single record per CDR3 protein comes from TCRdb applying MiXCR to the 5' RACE reads. This sample has about 18,000 distinct CDR3 sequences, with roughly 20% found just once. The specimen was CD8+ T cells from blood. The origin of this receptor is a human donor in good health.

CDR3 in amino acids: CASSPRLGGAIEETQYF. DNA of the CDR3: TGTGCCAGCAGCCCCCGATTAGGGGGGGCGATAGAAGAGACCCAGTACTTC. The V gene is TRBV3-1, the J gene TRBJ2-5, with a tentative D call TRBD2 (7 bases). The ends were cut back, 4 bases at V and 3 bases at J, with 21 bases in the middle. CDR3 size: 17 residues. The germline V gene encodes CDR1 LGHDT and CDR2 YNNKEL (reference sequence).